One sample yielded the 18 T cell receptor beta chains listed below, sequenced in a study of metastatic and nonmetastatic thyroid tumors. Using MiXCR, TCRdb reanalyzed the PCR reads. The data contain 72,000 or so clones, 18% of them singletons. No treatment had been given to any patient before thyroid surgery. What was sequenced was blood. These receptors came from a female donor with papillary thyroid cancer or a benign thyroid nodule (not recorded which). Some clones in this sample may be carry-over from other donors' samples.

The DNA for the CDR3 is TGTGCCAGCAGCTTAGCGGGAGCAGATACGCAGTATTTT. Amino acid sequence: CASSLAGADTQYF. J is TRBJ2-3 and V is TRBV5-4, with 8 bases matching TRBD2. The CDR3 length is 13 residues. V dropped 2 bases and J dropped 4; count of bases not matched to a gene: 0. The germline gives CDR1 SGHNT, CDR2 YYREEE (reference sequence).

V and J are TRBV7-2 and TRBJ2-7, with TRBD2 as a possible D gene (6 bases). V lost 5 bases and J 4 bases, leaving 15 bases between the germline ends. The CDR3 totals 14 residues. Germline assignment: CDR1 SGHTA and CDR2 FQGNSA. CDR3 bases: TGTGCCAGCAGCATTACTATCGGGGGTTACGAGCAGTACTTC. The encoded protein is CASSITIGGYEQYF.

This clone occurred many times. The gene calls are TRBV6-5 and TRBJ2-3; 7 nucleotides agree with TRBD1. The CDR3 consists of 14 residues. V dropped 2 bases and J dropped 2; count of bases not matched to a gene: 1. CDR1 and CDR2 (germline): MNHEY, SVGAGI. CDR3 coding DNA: TGTGCCAGCAGTTACGACAGGGCCACAGATACGCAGTATTTT. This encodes CASSYDRATDTQYF.

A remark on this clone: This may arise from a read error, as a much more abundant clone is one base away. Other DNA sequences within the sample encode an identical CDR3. As DNA, the CDR3 is TGCGCCAGCAGCTTAGTACTAGGCGGGTACGAGCAATACTTC. It codes for CASSLVLGGYEQYF. The chain joins TRBV5-1 to TRBJ2-7; tentative D call: TRBD2 (5 bases). This CDR3 region has 14 residues. CDR1 and CDR2 (germline): SGHRS, YFSETQ.

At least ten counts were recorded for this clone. The CDR3 DNA reads as TGTGCCAGCACCTTGACTAGCGGGAGGCCCTACGAGCAGTACTTC. Translating it yields CASTLTSGRPYEQYF. The chain is built from TRBV27 and TRBJ2-7; 13 bases line up with TRBD2. The CDR3 sequence is 15 residues long. The trim removed 7 bases at V and 2 bases at J, leaving 5 bases unmatched. CDR1 MNHEY and CDR2 SMNVEV come from the germline V gene (reference sequence).

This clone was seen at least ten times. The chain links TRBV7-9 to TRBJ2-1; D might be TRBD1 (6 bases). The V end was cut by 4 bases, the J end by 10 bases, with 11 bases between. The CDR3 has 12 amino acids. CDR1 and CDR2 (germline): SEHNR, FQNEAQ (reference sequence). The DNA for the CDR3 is TGTGCCAGCAGCTCACTAAGGGGGGAGCAGTTCTTC. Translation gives CASSSLRGEQFF.

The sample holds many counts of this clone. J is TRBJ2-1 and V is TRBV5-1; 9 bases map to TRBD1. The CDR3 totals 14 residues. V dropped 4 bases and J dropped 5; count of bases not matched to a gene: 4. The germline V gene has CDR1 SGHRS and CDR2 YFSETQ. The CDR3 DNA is TGCGCCAGCAGCGAGGACAGGGGTCACAATGAGCAGTTCTTC. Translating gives CASSEDRGHNEQFF.

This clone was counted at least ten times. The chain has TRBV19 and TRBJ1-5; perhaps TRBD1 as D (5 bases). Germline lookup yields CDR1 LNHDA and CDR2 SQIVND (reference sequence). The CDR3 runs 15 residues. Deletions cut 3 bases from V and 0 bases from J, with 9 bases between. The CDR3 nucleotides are TGTGCCAGTAGTATCGAGGGGTATAGCAATCAGCCCCAGCATTTT. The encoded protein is CASSIEGYSNQPQHF.

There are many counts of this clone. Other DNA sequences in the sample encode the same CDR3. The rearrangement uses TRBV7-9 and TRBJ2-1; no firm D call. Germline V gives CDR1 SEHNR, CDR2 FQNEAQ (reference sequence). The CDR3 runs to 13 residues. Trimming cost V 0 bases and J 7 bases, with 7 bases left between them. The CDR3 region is CASSLAWGNEQFF. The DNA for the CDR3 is TGTGCCAGCAGCTTAGCGTGGGGAAATGAGCAGTTCTTC.

The CDR3 loop is CASSSPDRVYGYTF. CDR3 nucleotide sequence: TGTGCCAGCAGCTCACCCGACAGGGTGTATGGCTACACCTTC. The chain links TRBV7-9 to TRBJ1-2; TRBD1 matches at 7 bases. Germline assignment: CDR1 SEHNR and CDR2 FQNEAQ (reference sequence). The CDR3 is 14 amino acids. V was clipped by 4 bases and J by 5 bases; unmatched bases: 7.

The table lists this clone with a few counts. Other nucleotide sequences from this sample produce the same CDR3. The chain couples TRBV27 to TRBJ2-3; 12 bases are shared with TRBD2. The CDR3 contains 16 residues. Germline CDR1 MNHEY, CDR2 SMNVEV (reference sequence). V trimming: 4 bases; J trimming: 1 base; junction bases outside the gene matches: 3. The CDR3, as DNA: TGTGCCAGCAGTTCGCGACTAGCGGGAGGCACAGATACGCAGTATTTT. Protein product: CASSSRLAGGTDTQYF.

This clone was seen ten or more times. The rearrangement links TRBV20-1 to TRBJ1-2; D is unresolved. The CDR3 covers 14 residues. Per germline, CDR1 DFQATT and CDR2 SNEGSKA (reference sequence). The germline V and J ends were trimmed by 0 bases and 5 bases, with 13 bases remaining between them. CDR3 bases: TGCAGTGCTAGAGACCTAAGAGAGGCGTATGGCTACACCTTC. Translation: CSARDLREAYGYTF.

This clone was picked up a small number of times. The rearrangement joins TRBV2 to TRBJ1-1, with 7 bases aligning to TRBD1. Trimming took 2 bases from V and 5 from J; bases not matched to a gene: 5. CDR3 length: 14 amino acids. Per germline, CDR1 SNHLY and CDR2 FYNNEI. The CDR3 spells CASSERGGITEAFF. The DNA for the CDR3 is TGTGCCAGCAGTGAACGAGGGGGCATTACTGAAGCTTTCTTT.

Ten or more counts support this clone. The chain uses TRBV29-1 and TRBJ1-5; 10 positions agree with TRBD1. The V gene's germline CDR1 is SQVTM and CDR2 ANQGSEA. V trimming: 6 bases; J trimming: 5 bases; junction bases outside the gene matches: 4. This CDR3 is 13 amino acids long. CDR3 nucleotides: TGCAGCGTCGGGACAGGGGACGATCAGCCCCAGCATTTT. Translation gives CSVGTGDDQPQHF.

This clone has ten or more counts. DNA for the CDR3: TGTGCCAGCAGTTACTCGGTTGGGGCAGAGAACTATGGCTACACCTTC. Encoded protein: CASSYSVGAENYGYTF. The chain has TRBV6-5 and TRBJ1-2, with D tentatively TRBD1 (5 bases). Germline values: CDR1 MNHEY, CDR2 SVGAGI. Deletions cut 0 bases from V and 2 bases from J, with 13 bases between. The CDR3 spans 16 residues.

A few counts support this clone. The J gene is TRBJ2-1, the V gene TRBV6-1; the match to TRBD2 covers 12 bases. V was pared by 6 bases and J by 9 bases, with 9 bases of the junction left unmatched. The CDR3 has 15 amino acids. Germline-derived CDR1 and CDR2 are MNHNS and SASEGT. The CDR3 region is CASSSYGLAGFEQFF. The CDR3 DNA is TGTGCCAGCAGCTCCTATGGACTAGCGGGATTTGAGCAGTTCTTC.

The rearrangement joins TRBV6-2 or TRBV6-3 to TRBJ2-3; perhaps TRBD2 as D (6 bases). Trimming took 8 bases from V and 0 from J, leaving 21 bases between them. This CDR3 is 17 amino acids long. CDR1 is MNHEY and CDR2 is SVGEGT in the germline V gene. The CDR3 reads CASLLQDGTFSTDTQYF. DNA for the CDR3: TGTGCCAGCTTACTTCAGGACGGGACTTTTAGCACAGATACGCAGTATTTT.

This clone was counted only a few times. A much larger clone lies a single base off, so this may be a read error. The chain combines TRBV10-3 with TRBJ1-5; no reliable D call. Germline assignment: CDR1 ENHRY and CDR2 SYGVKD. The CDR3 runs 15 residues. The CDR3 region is CAISELITGNRPQHF. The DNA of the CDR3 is TGTGCCATCAGTGAGCTAATAACGGGTAATCGGCCCCAGCATTTT.